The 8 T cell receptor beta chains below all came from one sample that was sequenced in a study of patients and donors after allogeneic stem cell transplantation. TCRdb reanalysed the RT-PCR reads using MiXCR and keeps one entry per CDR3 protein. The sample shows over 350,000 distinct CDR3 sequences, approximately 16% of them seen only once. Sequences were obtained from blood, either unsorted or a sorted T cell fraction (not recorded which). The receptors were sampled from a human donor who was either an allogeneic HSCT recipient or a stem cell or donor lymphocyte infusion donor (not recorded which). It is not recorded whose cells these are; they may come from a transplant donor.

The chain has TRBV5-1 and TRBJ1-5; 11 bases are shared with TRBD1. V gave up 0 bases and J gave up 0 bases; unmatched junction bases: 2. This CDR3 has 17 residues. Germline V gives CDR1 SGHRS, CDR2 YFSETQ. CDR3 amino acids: CASSLGTGGLSNQPQHF. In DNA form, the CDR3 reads TGCGCCAGCAGCTTGGGGACAGGGGGCCTTAGCAATCAGCCCCAGCATTTT.

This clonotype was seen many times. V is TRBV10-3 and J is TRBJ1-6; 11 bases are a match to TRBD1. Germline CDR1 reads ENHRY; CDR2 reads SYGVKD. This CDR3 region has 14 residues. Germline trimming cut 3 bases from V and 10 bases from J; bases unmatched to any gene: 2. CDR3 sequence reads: CAISDGQGASPLHF. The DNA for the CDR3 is TGTGCCATCAGTGACGGACAGGGGGCATCACCCCTCCACTTT.

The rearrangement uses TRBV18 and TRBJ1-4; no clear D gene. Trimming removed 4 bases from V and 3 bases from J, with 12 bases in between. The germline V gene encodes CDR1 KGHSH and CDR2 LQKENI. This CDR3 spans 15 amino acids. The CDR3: CASSQNSGSNEKLFF. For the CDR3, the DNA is TGTGCCAGCTCACAAAACAGCGGATCTAATGAAAAACTGTTTTTT.

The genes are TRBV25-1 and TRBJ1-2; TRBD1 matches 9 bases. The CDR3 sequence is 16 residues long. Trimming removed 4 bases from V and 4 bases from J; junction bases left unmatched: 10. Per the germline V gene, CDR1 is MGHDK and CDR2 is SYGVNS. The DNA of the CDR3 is TGTGCCAGCAGTGCGCTGGACAGGGGAATGTTCTATGGCTACACCTTC. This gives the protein CASSALDRGMFYGYTF.

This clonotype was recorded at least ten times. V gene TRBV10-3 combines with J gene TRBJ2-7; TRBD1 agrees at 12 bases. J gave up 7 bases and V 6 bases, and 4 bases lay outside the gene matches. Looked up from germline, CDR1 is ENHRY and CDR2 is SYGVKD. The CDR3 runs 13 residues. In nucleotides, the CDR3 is TGTGCCATCAGGGGACAGGGGGCTGGAGAGCAGTACTTC. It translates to CAIRGQGAGEQYF.

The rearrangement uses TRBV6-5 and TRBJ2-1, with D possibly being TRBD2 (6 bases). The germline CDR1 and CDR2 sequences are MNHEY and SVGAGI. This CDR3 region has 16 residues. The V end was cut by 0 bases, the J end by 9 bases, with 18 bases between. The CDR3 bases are TGTGCCAGCAGTTACTCGAGGCTAGCGACGACCTCTGAGCAGTTCTTC. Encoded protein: CASSYSRLATTSEQFF.

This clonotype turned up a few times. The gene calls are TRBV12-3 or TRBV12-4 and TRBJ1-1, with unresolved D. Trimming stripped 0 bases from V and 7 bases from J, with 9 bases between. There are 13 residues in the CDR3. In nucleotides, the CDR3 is TGTGCCAGCAGTTTAGCGATGTCAGGTGAAGCTTTCTTT. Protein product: CASSLAMSGEAFF.

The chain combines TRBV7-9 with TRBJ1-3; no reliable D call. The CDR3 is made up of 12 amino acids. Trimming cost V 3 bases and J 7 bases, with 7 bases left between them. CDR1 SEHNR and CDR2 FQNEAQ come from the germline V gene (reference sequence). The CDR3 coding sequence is TGTGCCAGCAGCTTGAAGGATAACACCATATATTTT. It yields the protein CASSLKDNTIYF. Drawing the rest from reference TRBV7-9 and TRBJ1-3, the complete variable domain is DTGVSQNPRHKITKRGQNVTFRCDPISEHNRLYWYRQTLGQGPEFLTYFQNEAQLEKSRLLSDRFSAERPKGSFSTLEIQRTEQGDSAMYLCASSLKDNTIYFGEGSWLTVV.